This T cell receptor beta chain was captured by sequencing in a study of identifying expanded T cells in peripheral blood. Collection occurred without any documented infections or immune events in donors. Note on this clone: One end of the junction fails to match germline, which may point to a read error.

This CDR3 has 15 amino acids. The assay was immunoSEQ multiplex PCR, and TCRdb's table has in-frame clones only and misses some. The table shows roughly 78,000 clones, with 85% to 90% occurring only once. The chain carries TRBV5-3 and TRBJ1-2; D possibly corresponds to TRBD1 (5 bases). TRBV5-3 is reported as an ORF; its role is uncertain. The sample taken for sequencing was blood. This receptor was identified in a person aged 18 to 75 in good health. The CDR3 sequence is CASSSDWGSNYGYTF. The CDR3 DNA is TGTGCCAGCAGCTCCGATTGGGGGAGTAACTATGGCTACACCTTC.